This entry features one T cell receptor beta chain sequence. How the authors handled the data: Estimation of nucleated cell counts relied on the amplification of reference gene primers. The data were produced by immunoSEQ multiplex PCR, yet TCRdb's version contains in-frame clones alone and is incomplete. D and trimming come from the DNA, and the V and J calls and clone size come from that table. The repertoire includes 200,000 to 250,000 clones, less than 85% of them detected once, and 4.5% to 6% sits in the top ten. These data belong to a study of blood T cell repertoires in COVID-19. Looking at the study overall: The United States, Italy and Spain were the sources of the acute and convalescent COVID-19 samples. PBMCs, B-cell-depleted T cells, or T cells provided the cDNA or gDNA that made up the material.

CDR3 length: 16 amino acids. CDR1 and CDR2 (germline): SGHRS, YFSETQ. The ends were cut back, 0 bases at V and 0 bases at J, with 10 bases in the middle. The sample taken for sequencing was peripheral blood. This chain links TRBV5-1 with TRBJ1-5; TRBD1 is a possible D gene (5 bases). The sequence came from a woman aged 80 or older with active or convalescent COVID-19. The CDR3 region has the DNA TGCGCCAGCAGCTTGGGAGGGACTCATAGCAATCAGCCCCAGCATTTT. Translated, it gives CASSLGGTHSNQPQHF. Looking up the rest from reference TRBV5-1 and TRBJ1-5 gives the full variable domain: KAGVTQTPRYLIKTRGQQVTLSCSPISGHRSVSWYQQTPGQGLQFLFEYFSETQRNKGNFPGRFSGRQFSNSRSEMNVSTLELGDSALYLCASSLGGTHSNQPQHFGDGTRLSIL.